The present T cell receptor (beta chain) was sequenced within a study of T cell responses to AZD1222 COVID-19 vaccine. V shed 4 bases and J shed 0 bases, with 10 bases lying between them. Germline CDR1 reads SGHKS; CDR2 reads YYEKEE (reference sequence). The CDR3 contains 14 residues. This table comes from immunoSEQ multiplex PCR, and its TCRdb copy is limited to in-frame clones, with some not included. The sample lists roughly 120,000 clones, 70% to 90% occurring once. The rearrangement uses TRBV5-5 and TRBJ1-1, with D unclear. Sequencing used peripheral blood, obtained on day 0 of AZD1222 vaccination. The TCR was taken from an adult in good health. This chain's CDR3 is CASSSPRVNTEAFF. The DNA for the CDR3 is TGTGCCAGCAGCAGCCCGAGGGTGAACACTGAAGCTTTCTTT.